The 3 T cell receptor beta chains listed next were all sequenced from one sample in a study of cytomegalovirus exposure and HLA in healthy donors. TCRdb's table, derived via immunoSEQ multiplex PCR, lists solely in-frame clones and lacks some. The sample yields some 170,000 clones, roughly 86% seen once. The sample taken for sequencing was PBMCs. Receptors were obtained from a young man in good health and CMV-seropositive.

V gene TRBV19 combines with J gene TRBJ2-1; 8 bases are shared with TRBD2. Germline trimming cut 4 bases from V and 4 bases from J; bases unmatched to any gene: 24. The germline V gene encodes CDR1 LNHDA and CDR2 SQIVND (reference sequence). The CDR3 sequence is 21 residues long. CDR3 sequence reads: CASSTSRGGLDRGPTYNEQFF. Written as DNA, the CDR3 is TGTGCCAGTAGTACTTCCCGTGGGGGACTAGATAGAGGCCCTACTTACAATGAGCAGTTCTTC.

The chain combines TRBV7-9 with TRBJ2-7; D perhaps matches TRBD2 (6 bases). CDR1 and CDR2 from the germline V gene are SEHNR and FQNEAQ (reference sequence). The CDR3 sequence is 17 residues long. V was clipped by 1 base and J by 0 bases, with 16 bases between them. CDR3 DNA sequence: TGTGCCAGCAGCTTAGGACACGGGACTTCTAGCTCCTACGAGCAGTACTTC. This sequence encodes CASSLGHGTSSSYEQYF.

The table lists this clone with a few counts. V and J are TRBV4-1 and TRBJ1-2, with D maybe TRBD1 (6 bases). Germline CDR1 and CDR2: MGHRA and YSYEKL. The V and J ends lost 2 bases and 2 bases respectively, with 9 bases between them. The CDR3 is made up of 14 amino acids. The CDR3 DNA reads as TGCGCCAGCAGCCAACCCACAGGGAACTATGGCTACACCTTC. Translated: CASSQPTGNYGYTF.